This record concerns one TCR beta chain sequence. Its antigen is as yet unknown. The data were taken from a study of CD8 T cells in Susac syndrome. Study-wide results and caveats: As acknowledged by the study, its TCR sequencing and HLA analysis included a relatively small number of individuals.

The CDR3 totals 17 residues. V lost 4 bases, J lost 0 bases, and 19 bases lay in between. CDR1 PRHDT and CDR2 FYEKMQ come from the germline V gene (reference sequence). RNA totalling roughly 0.5 to 1 ug underwent reverse transcription with random hexamers. TCRdb analysed the immunoSEQ multiplex PCR reads with MiXCR anew, one entry per CDR3 protein. The table includes 150,000 to 200,000 distinct CDR3 sequences, just over 90% detected once. The V and J genes are TRBV13 and TRBJ2-7; tentatively, D is TRBD2 (5 bases). Sequenced sample: CD4+ T cells from PBMCs. The sequence came from a human donor in good health. The DNA of the CDR3 is TGTGCCAGCAGCTACCTAGCCAATATTATGGGCTCCTACGAGCAGTACTTC. This codes for CASSYLANIMGSYEQYF.